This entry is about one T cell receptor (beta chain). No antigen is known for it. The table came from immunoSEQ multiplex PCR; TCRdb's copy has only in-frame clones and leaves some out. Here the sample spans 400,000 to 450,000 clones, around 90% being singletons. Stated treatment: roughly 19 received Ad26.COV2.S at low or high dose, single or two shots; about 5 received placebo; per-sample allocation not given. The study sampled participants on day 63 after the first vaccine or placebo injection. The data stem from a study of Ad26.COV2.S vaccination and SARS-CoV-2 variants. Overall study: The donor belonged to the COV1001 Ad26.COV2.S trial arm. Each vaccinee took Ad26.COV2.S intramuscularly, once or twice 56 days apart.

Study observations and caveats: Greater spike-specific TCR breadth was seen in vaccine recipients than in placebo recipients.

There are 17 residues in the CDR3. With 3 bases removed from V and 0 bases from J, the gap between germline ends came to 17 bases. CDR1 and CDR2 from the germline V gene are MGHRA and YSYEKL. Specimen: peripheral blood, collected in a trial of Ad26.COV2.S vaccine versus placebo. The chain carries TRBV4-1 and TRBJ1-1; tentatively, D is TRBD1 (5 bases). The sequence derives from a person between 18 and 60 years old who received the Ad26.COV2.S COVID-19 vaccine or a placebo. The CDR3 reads CASSHPPGDGVNTEAFF. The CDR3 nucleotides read TGCGCCAGCAGCCACCCCCCGGGGGACGGAGTGAACACTGAAGCTTTCTTT.